This T cell receptor beta chain was profiled in a study of cytomegalovirus exposure and HLA in healthy donors. General study points: A link between a missense DCLRE1C variant and TCR beta V- and J-gene trimming emerged from a later analysis.

Of note for this clone: What it recognizes is unknown.

With 60 Vbeta and 13 Jbeta primers, the PCR was carried out. As processed by the authors: Per a later analysis, the number of unique TCR beta chains was around 80 million, of which about 10 million were shared. Using immunoSEQ multiplex PCR, the repertoire was profiled, and TCRdb retains in-frame clones only, with some absent. The V and J calls and clone size are taken from that table; D and trimming were inferred from the DNA. The sample yields under 200,000 clones, roughly 76% seen once. The material sequenced was PBMCs. The clonotype comes from a human donor in good health.

CDR3 in DNA: TGTGCCAGCAGCTTAACAGGCGGCGTTGCCACTGAAGCTTTCTTT. This gives the protein CASSLTGGVATEAFF. The chain combines TRBV7-9 with TRBJ1-1; D is possibly TRBD1 (5 bases). V was shortened by 2 bases and J by 4 bases, with 14 bases between the two germline ends. The CDR3 extends over 15 amino acids. Germline V gives CDR1 SEHNR, CDR2 FQNEAQ (reference sequence).